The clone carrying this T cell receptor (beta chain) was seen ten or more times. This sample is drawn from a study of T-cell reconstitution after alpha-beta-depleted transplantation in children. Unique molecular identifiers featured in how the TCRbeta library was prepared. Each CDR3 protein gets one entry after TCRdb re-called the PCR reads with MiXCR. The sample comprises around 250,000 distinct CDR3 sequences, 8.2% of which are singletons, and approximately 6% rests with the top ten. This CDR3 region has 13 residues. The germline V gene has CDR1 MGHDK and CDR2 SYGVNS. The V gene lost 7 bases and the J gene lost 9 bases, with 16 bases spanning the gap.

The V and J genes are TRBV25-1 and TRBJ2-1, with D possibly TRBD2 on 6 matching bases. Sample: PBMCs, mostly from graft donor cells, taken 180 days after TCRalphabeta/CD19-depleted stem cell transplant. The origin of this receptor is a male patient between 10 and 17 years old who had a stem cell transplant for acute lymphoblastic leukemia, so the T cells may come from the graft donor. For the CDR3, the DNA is TGTGCCAGCAACTCTCCGGGGGTCAGTGAGCAGTTCTTC. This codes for CASNSPGVSEQFF.